This is a list of T cell receptor beta chains from one sample in a study of blood T cell repertoires in COVID-19. TCRdb keeps only in-frame clones here, not all; method: immunoSEQ multiplex PCR. The repertoire has about 440,000 clones, 87% of them found once; the top ten carry roughly 2%. The sample comprised PBMCs or T cells enriched from blood (not recorded which). Every receptor here comes from a woman under 30 with acute COVID-19. The CDR3 runs from the conserved cysteine through the conserved F or W. The order of the fields is clone size, J gene, V gene, D gene, CDR3 protein, CDR3 DNA. A D gene is named only where the DNA matches it firmly. Clone size is shown for a subset of rows, as once, few, many or a class of expanded clone.

size: -; J: TRBJ2-5; V: TRBV9; D: TRBD2; CDR3: CASSKSGSPSQETQYF; DNA: TGTGCCAGCAGCAAAAGCGGGAGTCCCTCCCAAGAGACCCAGTACTTC
size: few; J: TRBJ1-2; V: TRBV18; D: -; CDR3: CASSGPNYGYTF; DNA: TGTGCCAGCTCCGGTCCTAACTATGGCTACACCTTC
size: -; J: TRBJ1-4; V: TRBV2; D: -; CDR3: CASRPTGGKLFF; DNA: TGTGCCAGCAGACCAACGGGGGGAAAACTGTTTTTT
size: -; J: TRBJ1-2; V: TRBV18; D: TRBD1; CDR3: CASSAGQGALYGYTF; DNA: TGTGCCAGCTCAGCGGGACAGGGGGCCCTCTATGGCTACACCTTC
size: -; J: TRBJ1-4; V: TRBV14; D: TRBD1; CDR3: CASSAKWGQVGEKLFF; DNA: TGTGCCAGCAGCGCAAAGTGGGGACAGGTGGGCGAAAAACTGTTTTTT
size: once; J: TRBJ1-1; V: TRBV19; D: -; CDR3: CASSMRSYEAFF; DNA: TGTGCCAGTAGTATGCGGTCCTACGAGGCTTTCTTT
size: -; J: TRBJ2-7; V: TRBV4-3; D: TRBD1; CDR3: CASSQGTDRAYEQYF; DNA: TGCGCCAGCAGCCAAGGTACGGACAGGGCCTACGAGCAGTACTTC
size: -; J: TRBJ2-3; V: TRBV28; D: TRBD2; CDR3: CASSLSPGAGVRTDTQYF; DNA: TGTGCCAGCAGTTTATCCCCTGGAGCGGGAGTAAGGACAGATACGCAGTATTTT
size: -; J: TRBJ2-4; V: TRBV6-4; D: TRBD1; CDR3: CASSDSRTGKNIQYF; DNA: TGTGCCAGCAGTGACTCGAGGACAGGAAAAAACATTCAGTACTTC
size: -; J: TRBJ2-1; V: TRBV9; D: -; CDR3: CASSVGRSGEQFF; DNA: TGTGCCAGCAGCGTAGGACGGTCGGGTGAGCAGTTCTTC
size: -; J: TRBJ2-7; V: TRBV19; D: -; CDR3: CASSLGLTYEQYF; DNA: TGTGCCAGTAGTTTGGGGCTAACCTACGAGCAGTACTTC
size: -; J: TRBJ2-4; V: TRBV7-3; D: -; CDR3: CASSQPLRRAKNIQYF; DNA: TGTGCCAGCAGCCAACCACTCAGGCGAGCCAAAAACATTCAGTACTTC
size: -; J: TRBJ1-3; V: TRBV11-2; D: -; CDR3: CASQQGTGNTIYF; DNA: TGTGCCAGTCAGCAGGGGACAGGAAACACCATATATTTT
size: -; J: TRBJ2-1; V: TRBV7-2; D: TRBD2; CDR3: CASSLAGLAGNNEQFF; DNA: TGTGCCAGCAGCTTAGCGGGACTAGCGGGGAACAATGAGCAGTTCTTC
size: -; J: TRBJ2-5; V: TRBV7-9; D: TRBD1; CDR3: CASSLPPASTGIQETQYF; DNA: TGTGCCAGCAGCTTACCACCGGCCTCGACAGGGATCCAAGAGACCCAGTACTTC
size: -; J: TRBJ1-5; V: TRBV28; D: -; CDR3: CASSSADSSNQPQHF; DNA: TGTGCCAGCAGTTCCGCCGACAGTTCCAATCAGCCCCAGCATTTT
size: -; J: TRBJ2-7; V: TRBV5-4; D: -; CDR3: CASSLAGTYEQYF; DNA: TGTGCCAGCAGCTTGGCAGGGACCTACGAGCAGTACTTC
size: -; J: TRBJ2-7; V: TRBV11-3; D: -; CDR3: CASNLDSRYGYGFYEQYF; DNA: TGTGCCAGCAATCTGGACAGCAGATACGGGTATGGTTTCTACGAGCAGTACTTC
size: -; J: TRBJ1-2; V: TRBV3-1/TRBV3-2; D: -; CDR3: CASSQHAGIGYTF; DNA: TGTGCCAGCAGCCAACACGCAGGGATTGGCTACACCTTC
size: -; J: TRBJ1-1; V: TRBV4-1; D: -; CDR3: CASSQDNRVVLVNTEAFF; DNA: TGCGCCAGCAGCCAAGATAACAGGGTGGTACTGGTAAACACTGAAGCTTTCTTT
size: -; J: TRBJ2-5; V: TRBV24-1; D: TRBD1; CDR3: CATSEAGGIGTQYF; DNA: TGTGCCACCAGTGAAGCAGGGGGAATTGGGACCCAGTACTTC
size: -; J: TRBJ1-3; V: TRBV5-4; D: -; CDR3: CASSLVPGSYSGNTIYF; DNA: TGTGCCAGCAGTTTGGTGCCAGGGTCCTACTCTGGAAACACCATATATTTT
size: once; J: TRBJ2-7; V: TRBV6-5; D: TRBD1; CDR3: CASMWETGGQDEQYF; DNA: TGTGCCAGCATGTGGGAAACAGGGGGCCAAGACGAGCAGTACTTC
size: -; J: TRBJ1-1; V: TRBV12-3/TRBV12-4; D: -; CDR3: CASSRRPPEAFF; DNA: TGTGCCAGCAGTAGGAGGCCCCCTGAAGCTTTCTTT
size: -; J: TRBJ2-1; V: TRBV4-1; D: TRBD1; CDR3: CASSQAGQGYNEQFF; DNA: TGCGCCAGCAGCCAAGCCGGACAGGGGTACAATGAGCAGTTCTTC
size: -; J: TRBJ1-2; V: TRBV12-3/TRBV12-4; D: -; CDR3: CASSPHTYGYTF; DNA: TGTGCCAGCAGTCCCCACACGTATGGCTACACCTTC